This TCR beta chain was sequenced during a study of tissue T cells after allogeneic stem cell transplantation. Germline trimming cut 5 bases from V and 4 bases from J; bases unmatched to any gene: 5. The CDR3 spans 13 residues. From germline, CDR1 is GKSSPN and CDR2 SITVG. The table came from immunoSEQ multiplex PCR; TCRdb's copy has only in-frame clones and leaves some out. The sample holds over 7,000 clones; roughly two thirds are singletons and the top ten take roughly 0.83%. Note on this clone: Gene names and germline match the mouse. The read ends 1 residue shy of where the CDR3 ends; the end is completed using the germline J gene.

This sequence joins TRBV31 and TRBJ1-1, with 9 bases lining up with TRBD1. This TCR came from a female BALB/c mouse in good health. This mouse strain has H2-d as its MHC haplotype. The specimen was blood. The DNA read from the CDR3 is TGTGCCTGGGGACAGGGGATGGGCACAGAAGTCTTC. This sequence encodes CAWGQGMGTEVF. The entire CDR3 is CAWGQGMGTEVFF.